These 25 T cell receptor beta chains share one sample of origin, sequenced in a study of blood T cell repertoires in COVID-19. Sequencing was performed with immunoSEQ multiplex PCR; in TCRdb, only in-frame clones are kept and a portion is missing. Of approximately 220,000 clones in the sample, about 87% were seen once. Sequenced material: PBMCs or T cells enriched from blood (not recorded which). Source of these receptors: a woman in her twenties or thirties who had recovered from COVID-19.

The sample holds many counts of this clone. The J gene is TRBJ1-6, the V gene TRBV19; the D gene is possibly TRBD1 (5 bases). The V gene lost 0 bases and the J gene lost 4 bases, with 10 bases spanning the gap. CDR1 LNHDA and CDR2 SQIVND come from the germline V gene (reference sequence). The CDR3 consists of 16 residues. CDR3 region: CASSIDRVRYNSPLHF. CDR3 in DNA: TGTGCCAGTAGTATAGACAGGGTTAGATATAATTCACCCCTCCACTTT.

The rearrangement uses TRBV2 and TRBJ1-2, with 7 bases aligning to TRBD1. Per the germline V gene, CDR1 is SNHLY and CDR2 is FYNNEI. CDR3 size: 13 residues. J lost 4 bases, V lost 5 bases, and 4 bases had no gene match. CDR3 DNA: TGTGCCAGCAGTCCTGACAGGGCCTATGGCTACACCTTC. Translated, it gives CASSPDRAYGYTF.

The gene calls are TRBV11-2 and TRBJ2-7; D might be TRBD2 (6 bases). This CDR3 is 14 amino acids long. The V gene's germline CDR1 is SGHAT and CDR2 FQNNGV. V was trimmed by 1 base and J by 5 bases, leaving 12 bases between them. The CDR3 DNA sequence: TGTGCCAGCAGCTTAGTCGGGGGTGCCAACGAGCAGTACTTC. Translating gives CASSLVGGANEQYF.

CDR3 DNA: TGTGCCAGCAGTGAAGCGCTAGTGGTGGTAACGGAAGCTTTCTTT. Translated, it gives CASSEALVVVTEAFF. The J gene is TRBJ1-1, the V gene TRBV2; D not certain. The CDR3 contains 15 residues. The V and J ends lost 0 bases and 8 bases respectively, with 16 bases between them. CDR1 SNHLY and CDR2 FYNNEI come from the germline V gene.

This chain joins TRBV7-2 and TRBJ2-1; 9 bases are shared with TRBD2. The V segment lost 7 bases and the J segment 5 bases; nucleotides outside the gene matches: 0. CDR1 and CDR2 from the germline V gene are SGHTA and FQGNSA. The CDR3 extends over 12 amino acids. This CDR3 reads CASTSGNNEQFF. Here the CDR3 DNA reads TGTGCCAGCACTAGCGGGAACAATGAGCAGTTCTTC. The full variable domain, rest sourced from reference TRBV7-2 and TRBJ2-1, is GAGVSQSPSNKVTEKGKDVELRCDPISGHTALYWYRQSLGQGLEFLIYFQGNSAPDKSGLPSDRFSAERTGGSVSTLTIQRTQQEDSAVYLCASTSGNNEQFFGPGTRLTVL.

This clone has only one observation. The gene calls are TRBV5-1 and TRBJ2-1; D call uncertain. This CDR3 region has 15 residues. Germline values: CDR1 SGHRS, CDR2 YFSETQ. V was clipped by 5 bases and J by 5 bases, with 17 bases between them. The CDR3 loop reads CASSMLSPLHNEQFF. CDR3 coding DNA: TGCGCCAGCAGTATGTTATCCCCACTCCACAATGAGCAGTTCTTC. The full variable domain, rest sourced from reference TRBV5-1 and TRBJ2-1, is KAGVTQTPRYLIKTRGQQVTLSCSPISGHRSVSWYQQTPGQGLQFLFEYFSETQRNKGNFPGRFSGRQFSNSRSEMNVSTLELGDSALYLCASSMLSPLHNEQFFGPGTRLTVL.

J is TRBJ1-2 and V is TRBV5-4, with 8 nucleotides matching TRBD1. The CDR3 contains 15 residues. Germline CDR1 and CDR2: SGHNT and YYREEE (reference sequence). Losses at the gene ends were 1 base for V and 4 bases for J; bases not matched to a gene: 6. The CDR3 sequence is CASSLLDRAFYGYTF. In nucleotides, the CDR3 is TGTGCCAGCAGCTTGTTGGACAGGGCATTCTATGGCTACACCTTC.

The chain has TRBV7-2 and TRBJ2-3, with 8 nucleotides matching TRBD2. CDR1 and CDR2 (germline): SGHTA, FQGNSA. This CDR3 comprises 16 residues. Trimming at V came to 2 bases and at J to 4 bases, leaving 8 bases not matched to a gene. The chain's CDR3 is CASSLIERGRSDTQYF. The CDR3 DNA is TGTGCCAGCAGCTTAATCGAGCGGGGGAGGTCAGATACGCAGTATTTT.

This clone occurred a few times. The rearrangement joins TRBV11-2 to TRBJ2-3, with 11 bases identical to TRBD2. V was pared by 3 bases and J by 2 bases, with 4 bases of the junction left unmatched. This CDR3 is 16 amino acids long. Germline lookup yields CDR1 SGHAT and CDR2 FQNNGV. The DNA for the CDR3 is TGTGCCAGCAGCTTCCCTAGCGGGGGGCTCACAGATACGCAGTATTTT. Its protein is CASSFPSGGLTDTQYF.

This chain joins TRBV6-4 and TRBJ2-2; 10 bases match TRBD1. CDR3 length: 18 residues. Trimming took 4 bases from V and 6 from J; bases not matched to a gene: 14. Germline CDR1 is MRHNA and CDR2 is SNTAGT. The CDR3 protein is CASSAQSQGTGVSGELFF. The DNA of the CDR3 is TGTGCCAGCAGTGCCCAAAGCCAGGGGACAGGGGTCTCCGGGGAGCTGTTTTTT.

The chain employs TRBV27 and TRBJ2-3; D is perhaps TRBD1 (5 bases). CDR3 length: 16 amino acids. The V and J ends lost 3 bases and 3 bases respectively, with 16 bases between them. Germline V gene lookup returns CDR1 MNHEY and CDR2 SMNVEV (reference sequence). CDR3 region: CASSLSPRVGTDTQYF. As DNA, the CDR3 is TGTGCCAGCAGTTTGTCCCCCAGGGTTGGGACAGATACGCAGTATTTT.

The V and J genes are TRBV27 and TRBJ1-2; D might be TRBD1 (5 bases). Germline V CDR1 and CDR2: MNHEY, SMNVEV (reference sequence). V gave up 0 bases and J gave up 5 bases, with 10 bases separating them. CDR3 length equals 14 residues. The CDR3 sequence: CASSLSRAGYGYTF. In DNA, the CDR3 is TGTGCCAGCAGTTTATCCAGGGCGGGATATGGCTACACCTTC.

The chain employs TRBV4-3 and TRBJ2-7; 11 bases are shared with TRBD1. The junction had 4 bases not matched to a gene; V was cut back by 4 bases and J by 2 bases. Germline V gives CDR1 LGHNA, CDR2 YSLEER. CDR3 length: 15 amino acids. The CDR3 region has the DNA TGCGCCAGCAGCCTAGGACAGGGGGCGGCCTACGAGCAGTACTTC. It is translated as CASSLGQGAAYEQYF.

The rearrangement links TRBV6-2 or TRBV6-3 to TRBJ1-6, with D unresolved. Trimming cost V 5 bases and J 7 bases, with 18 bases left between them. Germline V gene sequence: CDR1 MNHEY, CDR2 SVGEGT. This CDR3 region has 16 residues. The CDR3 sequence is CASSPPGRRMNSPLHF. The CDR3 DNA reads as TGTGCCAGCAGTCCCCCGGGGAGGAGGATGAATTCACCCCTCCACTTT.

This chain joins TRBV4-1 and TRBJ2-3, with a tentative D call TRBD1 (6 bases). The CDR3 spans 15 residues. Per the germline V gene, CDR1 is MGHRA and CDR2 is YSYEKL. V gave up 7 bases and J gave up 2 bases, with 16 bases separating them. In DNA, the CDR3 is TGCGCCAGCAAGAACAGGGTTTTGGACACAGATACGCAGTATTTT. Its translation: CASKNRVLDTDTQYF.

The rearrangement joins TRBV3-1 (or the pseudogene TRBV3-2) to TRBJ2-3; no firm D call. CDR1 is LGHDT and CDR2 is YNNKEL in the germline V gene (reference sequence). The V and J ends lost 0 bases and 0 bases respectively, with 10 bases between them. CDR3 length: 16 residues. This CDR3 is CASSQDRGPSTDTQYF. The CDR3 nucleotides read TGTGCCAGCAGCCAAGATCGTGGCCCTAGCACAGATACGCAGTATTTT.

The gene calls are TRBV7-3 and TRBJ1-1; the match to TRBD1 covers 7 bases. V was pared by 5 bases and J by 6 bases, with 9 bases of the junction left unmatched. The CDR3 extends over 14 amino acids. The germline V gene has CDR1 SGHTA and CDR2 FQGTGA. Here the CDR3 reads CASSPGQVIAEAFF. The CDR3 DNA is TGTGCCAGCAGCCCAGGACAGGTAATCGCTGAAGCTTTCTTT.

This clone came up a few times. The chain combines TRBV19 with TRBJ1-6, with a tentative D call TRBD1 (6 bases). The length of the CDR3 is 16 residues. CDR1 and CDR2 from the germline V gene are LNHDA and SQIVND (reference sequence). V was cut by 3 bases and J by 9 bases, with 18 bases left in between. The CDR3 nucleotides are TGTGCCAGTAGTATCCCCGGACAGCCGCAGGGTTCACCCCTCCACTTT. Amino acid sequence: CASSIPGQPQGSPLHF.

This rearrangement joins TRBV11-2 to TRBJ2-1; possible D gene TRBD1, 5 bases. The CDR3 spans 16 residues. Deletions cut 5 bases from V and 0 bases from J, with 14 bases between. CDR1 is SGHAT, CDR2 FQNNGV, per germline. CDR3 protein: CASSLSWGRSYNEQFF. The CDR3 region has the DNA TGTGCCAGCAGCCTAAGTTGGGGCCGCTCCTACAATGAGCAGTTCTTC.

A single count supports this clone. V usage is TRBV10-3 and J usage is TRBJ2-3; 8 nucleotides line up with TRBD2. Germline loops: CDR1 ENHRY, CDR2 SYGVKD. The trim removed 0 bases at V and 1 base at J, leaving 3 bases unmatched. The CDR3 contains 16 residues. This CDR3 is CAISESAGGRTDTQYF. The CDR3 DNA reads TGTGCCATCAGTGAGTCCGCGGGGGGACGCACAGATACGCAGTATTTT.

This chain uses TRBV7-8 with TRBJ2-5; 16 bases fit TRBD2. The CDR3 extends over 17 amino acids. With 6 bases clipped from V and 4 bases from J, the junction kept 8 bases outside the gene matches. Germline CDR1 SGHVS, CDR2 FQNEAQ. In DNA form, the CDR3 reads TGTGCCAGCAGTCCCCCGGGACTAGCGGGGGGGAGAGAGACCCAGTACTTC. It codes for CASSPPGLAGGRETQYF.

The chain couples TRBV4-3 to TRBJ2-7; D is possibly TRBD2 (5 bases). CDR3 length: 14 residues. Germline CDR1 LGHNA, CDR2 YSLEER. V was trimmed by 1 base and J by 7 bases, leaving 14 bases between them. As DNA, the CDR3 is TGCGCCAGCAGCCAAGCACAGTCCCGGGGAGAGCAGTACTTC. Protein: CASSQAQSRGEQYF.

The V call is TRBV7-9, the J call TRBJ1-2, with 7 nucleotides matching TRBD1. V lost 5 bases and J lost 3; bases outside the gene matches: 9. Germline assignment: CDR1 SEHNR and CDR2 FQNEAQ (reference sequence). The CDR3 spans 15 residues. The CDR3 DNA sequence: TGTGCCAGCAGCCATACAATAACAGGGGACTATGGCTACACCTTC. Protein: CASSHTITGDYGYTF.

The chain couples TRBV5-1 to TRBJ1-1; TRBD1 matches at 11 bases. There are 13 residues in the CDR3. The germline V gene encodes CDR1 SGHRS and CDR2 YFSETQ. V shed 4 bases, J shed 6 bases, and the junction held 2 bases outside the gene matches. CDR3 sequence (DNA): TGCGCCAGCAGCGGGGGACAGGGGGCTGAAGCTTTCTTT. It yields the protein CASSGGQGAEAFF. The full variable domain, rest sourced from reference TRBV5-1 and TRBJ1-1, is KAGVTQTPRYLIKTRGQQVTLSCSPISGHRSVSWYQQTPGQGLQFLFEYFSETQRNKGNFPGRFSGRQFSNSRSEMNVSTLELGDSALYLCASSGGQGAEAFFGQGTRLTVV.

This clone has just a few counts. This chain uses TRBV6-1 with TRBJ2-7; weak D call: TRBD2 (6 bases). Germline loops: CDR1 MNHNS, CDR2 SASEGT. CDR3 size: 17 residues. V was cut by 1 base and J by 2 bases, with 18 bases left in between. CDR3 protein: CASSEGFGRFLTYEQYF. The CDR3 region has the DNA TGTGCCAGCAGTGAAGGATTTGGGAGGTTCCTTACCTACGAGCAGTACTTC.